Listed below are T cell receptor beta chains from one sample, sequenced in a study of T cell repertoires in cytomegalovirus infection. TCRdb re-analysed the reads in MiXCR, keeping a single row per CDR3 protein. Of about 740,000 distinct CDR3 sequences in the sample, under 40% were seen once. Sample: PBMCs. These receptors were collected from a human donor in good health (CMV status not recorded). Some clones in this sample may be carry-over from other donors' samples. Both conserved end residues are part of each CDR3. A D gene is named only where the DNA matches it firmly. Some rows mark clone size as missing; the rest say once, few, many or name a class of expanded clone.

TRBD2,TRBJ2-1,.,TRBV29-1,CSVVLAEGSYNEQFF,TGCAGCGTGGTACTAGCGGAGGGCTCCTACAATGAGCAGTTCTTC
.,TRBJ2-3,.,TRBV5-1,CASSTDNTDTQYF,TGCGCCAGCAGCACCGACAACACAGATACGCAGTATTTT
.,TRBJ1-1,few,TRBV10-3,CAISESVTGEAFF,TGTGCCATCAGTGAGTCGGTGACGGGAGAAGCTTTCTTT
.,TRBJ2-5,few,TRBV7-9,CASTRRGEIVSETQYF,TGTGCCAGCACTCGAAGGGGGGAGATCGTCAGTGAGACCCAGTACTTC
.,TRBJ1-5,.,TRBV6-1,CASSGRQPWGVQPQHF,TGTGCCAGCAGTGGGCGACAACCATGGGGTGTTCAGCCCCAGCATTTT
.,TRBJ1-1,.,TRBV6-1,CASRTGSEAFF,TGTGCCAGCAGGACCGGGTCTGAAGCTTTCTTT
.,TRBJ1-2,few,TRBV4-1,CASSPEPGRLGGYTF,TGCGCCAGCAGCCCTGAACCCGGTCGGCTAGGTGGCTACACCTTC
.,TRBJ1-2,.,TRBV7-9,CASSLETYGYTF,TGTGCCAGCAGCTTAGAGACTTATGGCTACACCTTC
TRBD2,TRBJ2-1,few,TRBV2,CASSELPGLAGPPSSYNEQFF,TGTGCCAGCAGTGAACTACCGGGACTAGCGGGACCACCCAGCTCCTACAATGAGCAGTTCTTC
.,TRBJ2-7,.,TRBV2,CASSEEDESSYEQYF,TGTGCCAGCAGTGAAGAGGACGAGAGCTCCTACGAGCAGTACTTC
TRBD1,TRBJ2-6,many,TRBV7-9,CASSLARTGGGGANVLTF,TGTGCCAGCAGCTTAGCGCGGACAGGGGGTGGTGGGGCCAACGTCCTGACTTTC
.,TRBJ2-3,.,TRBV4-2,CASSQVNRRTSTDTQYF,TGTGCCAGCAGCCAAGTCAACCGGCGGACTAGCACAGATACGCAGTATTTT
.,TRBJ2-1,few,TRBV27,CASSLIRGTSYNEQFF,TGTGCCAGCAGTTTGATTCGGGGGACCTCCTACAATGAGCAGTTCTTC
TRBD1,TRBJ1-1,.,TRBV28,CASIPTGGTEALF,TGTGCCAGCATCCCAACAGGGGGAACTGAAGCTTTATTT
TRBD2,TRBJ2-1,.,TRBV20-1,CSARLAGELRGEQFF,TGCAGTGCTAGACTAGCGGGGGAGCTAAGGGGTGAGCAGTTCTTC
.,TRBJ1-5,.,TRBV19,CASMRGTRGDQPQHF,TGTGCCAGTATGAGAGGGACAAGGGGTGATCAGCCCCAGCATTTT
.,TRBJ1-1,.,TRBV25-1,CASSVGRYEAFF,TGTGCCAGCAGTGTAGGGCGATATGAAGCTTTCTTT